This T cell receptor (beta chain) stems from a study of blood T cell repertoires in COVID-19. Study in general: COVID-19 samples, acute and convalescent, were from the United States, Italy and Spain. PBMCs, B-cell-depleted T cells, or T cells were the source of the cDNA or gDNA that made up the material.

Germline lookup yields CDR1 KGHSH and CDR2 LQKENI. The CDR3 sequence is 15 residues long. V was cut by 2 bases and J by 0 bases, with 10 bases left in between. This clone was observed a single time. Original processing methods: Using reference gene primer amplification, nucleated cell counts were estimated. TCRdb's copy holds only in-frame clones and misses some; the assay was immunoSEQ multiplex PCR. The DNA gave D and trimming, while V, J and clone size come from that table. The repertoire has 150,000 to 160,000 clones, about 80% of them found once; the top ten carry 25% to 35%. The receptor's source is a woman aged 55-70 years with acute or convalescent COVID-19. The sample was peripheral blood. This chain joins TRBV18 and TRBJ1-2; D gene uncertain. The CDR3 DNA sequence: TGTGCCAGCTCACCAGGGTCAGGAACTAACTATGGCTACACCTTC. This gives the protein CASSPGSGTNYGYTF.